Below are 28 T cell receptor beta chains sequenced from a single sample in a study of human T cells and chemical hapten exposure. Stated time point: patch test 1, 2 weeks after DPC sensitization. Treatment specified: therapeutic diphenylcyclopropenone sensitization with weekly scalp DPC. Extraction yielded total RNA from whole blood (unfractionated). TCRdb re-analysed the RACE reads in MiXCR, keeping a single row per CDR3 protein. Among some 38,000 distinct CDR3 sequences listed, around 6.8% were seen once. Sequencing was performed on whole blood, taken in connection with sensitization to the hapten diphenylcyclopropenone (DPC). Source of these receptors: a woman under 40 with alopecia areata. Some clones in this sample may be carry-over from other donors' samples.

This clonotype was recorded a few times. The genes are TRBV5-1 and TRBJ2-3; no firm D call. Germline values: CDR1 SGHRS, CDR2 YFSETQ. Trimming removed 0 bases from V and 5 bases from J, with 10 bases in between. This CDR3 region has 14 residues. As DNA, the CDR3 is TGCGCCAGCAGCTTGGGGAATGCTGGAGATACGCAGTATTTT. Translating gives CASSLGNAGDTQYF.

This clonotype was recorded at least ten times. This chain links TRBV7-3 with TRBJ2-3; 7 nucleotides agree with TRBD1. This CDR3 region has 14 residues. V lost 2 bases, J lost 10 bases, and 9 bases stayed unmatched. The germline gives CDR1 SGHTA, CDR2 FQGTGA. The DNA of the CDR3 is TGTGCCAGCAGCTTATTAGGGGGCCCCCATCCGCAGTATTTT. Its translation is CASSLLGGPHPQYF.

The CDR3 protein is CASSPNTMNTEAFF. In DNA, the CDR3 is TGCGCCAGCAGCCCAAACACCATGAACACTGAAGCTTTCTTT. The rearrangement joins TRBV4-1 to TRBJ1-1; D ambiguous. Germline CDR1 reads MGHRA; CDR2 reads YSYEKL. The CDR3 runs 14 residues. V dropped 4 bases and J dropped 0 bases, with 9 bases sitting between them.

This clonotype was picked up many times. The V gene is TRBV9, the J gene TRBJ1-5; D perhaps matches TRBD1 (5 bases). The CDR3 extends over 14 amino acids. Between the trimmed V and J ends, which lost 3 bases and 0 bases, there was a span of 7 bases. Germline-derived CDR1 and CDR2 are SGDLS and YYNGEE. CDR3 residues: CASSGGHSNQPQHF. The CDR3 DNA follows: TGTGCCAGCAGCGGCGGACATAGCAATCAGCCCCAGCATTTT. Drawing the rest from reference TRBV9 and TRBJ1-5, the complete variable domain is DSGVTQTPKHLITATGQRVTLRCSPRSGDLSVYWYQQSLDQGLQFLIQYYNGEERAKGNILERFSAQQFPDLHSELNLSSLELGDSALYFCASSGGHSNQPQHFGDGTRLSIL.

There are many counts of this clonotype. The gene calls are TRBV5-5 and TRBJ2-5; D remains ambiguous. Trimming left V 4 bases short and J 0 bases short, with 13 bases between. Looked up from germline, CDR1 is SGHKS and CDR2 is YYEKEE (reference sequence). The CDR3 has 15 residues. The CDR3 DNA follows: TGTGCCAGCAGCCCCCGGGTCTACGACCAAGAGACCCAGTACTTC. Protein product: CASSPRVYDQETQYF.

This clonotype turned up a few times. CDR3 residues: CASSTGSNTEAFF. The CDR3 DNA reads TGTGCCAGCAGTACAGGGTCAAACACTGAAGCTTTCTTT. This chain uses TRBV7-9 with TRBJ1-1; possible D gene TRBD1, 6 bases. Trimming removed 6 bases at V and 2 bases at J, with 10 bases between. Germline values: CDR1 SEHNR, CDR2 FQNEAQ (reference sequence). The CDR3 consists of 13 residues.

This clonotype was seen at least ten times. For the CDR3, the DNA is TGTGCCAGCAGTCCCAGGGTCACAGATACGCAGTATTTT. Its translation is CASSPRVTDTQYF. This chain uses TRBV27 with TRBJ2-3; TRBD1 is a possible D gene (5 bases). V dropped 5 bases and J dropped 2 bases, with 8 bases sitting between them. Germline CDR1 reads MNHEY; CDR2 reads SMNVEV (reference sequence). This CDR3 comprises 13 residues.

V and J are TRBV5-1 and TRBJ2-1; D not certain. Germline CDR1 and CDR2: SGHRS and YFSETQ. This CDR3 spans 14 amino acids. Trimming shortened V by 1 base and J by 2 bases, and 7 bases separated the two germline ends. The CDR3 is CASSLSSTYNEQFF. The CDR3, as DNA: TGCGCCAGCAGCTTGTCCAGCACCTACAATGAGCAGTTCTTC.

In this sample, this clonotype turned up many times. V and J are TRBV12-5 and TRBJ2-2; weak D call: TRBD1 (6 bases). Trimming left V 1 base short and J 2 bases short, with 17 bases between. The CDR3 covers 18 residues. The germline V gene has CDR1 LGHNT and CDR2 FRNRAP. The CDR3 loop reads CASGLGPKGTPNTGELFF. The CDR3 DNA is TGTGCTAGTGGTTTGGGACCCAAAGGGACACCAAACACCGGGGAGCTGTTTTTT.

The chain has TRBV6-2 or TRBV6-3 and TRBJ2-3; D not resolved. V shed 8 bases and J shed 2 bases, with 14 bases lying between them. The CDR3 runs 14 residues. The germline V gene encodes CDR1 MNHEY and CDR2 SVGEGT. CDR3 coding DNA: TGTGCCAGCGGTCGCTTTGGATCCACAGATACGCAGTATTTT. It is translated as CASGRFGSTDTQYF.

The chain carries TRBV2 and TRBJ2-5; 7 bases are a match to TRBD1. CDR1 and CDR2 (germline): SNHLY, FYNNEI. The CDR3 runs 13 residues. The J segment lost 3 bases and the V segment lost 6 bases, leaving 4 bases of the junction unmatched. The CDR3 here is CASRRQGEETQYF. CDR3 DNA: TGTGCCAGCAGGAGACAGGGAGAAGAGACCCAGTACTTC.

This clonotype has ten or more counts. V is TRBV6-2 or TRBV6-3 and J is TRBJ1-5, with D unresolved. V was pared by 8 bases and J by 0 bases, with 8 bases between. Germline lookup yields CDR1 MNHEY and CDR2 SVGEGT. CDR3 length equals 13 residues. The CDR3 reads CASRSYSNQPQHF. CDR3 nucleotide sequence: TGTGCCAGCCGGAGTTATAGCAATCAGCCCCAGCATTTT.

In its sample, this clonotype was seen many times. V is TRBV6-2 or TRBV6-3 and J is TRBJ2-7, with D uncertain. V shed 6 bases and J shed 2 bases, with 8 bases lying between them. The CDR3 is made up of 12 amino acids. The germline gives CDR1 MNHEY, CDR2 SVGEGT. Here the CDR3 reads CASSYSTYEQYF. The CDR3 nucleotides are TGTGCCAGCAGCTATTCTACCTACGAGCAGTACTTC.

This clonotype was counted many times. J is TRBJ2-7 and V is TRBV5-1; tentative D call: TRBD1 (6 bases). This CDR3 is 14 amino acids long. V lost 4 bases and J 2 bases, leaving 13 bases between the germline ends. From germline, CDR1 is SGHRS and CDR2 YFSETQ. The CDR3 is CASSQDSPTYEQYF. DNA of the CDR3: TGCGCCAGCAGCCAGGACAGCCCTACCTACGAGCAGTACTTC.

This clonotype was counted many times. The CDR3 nucleotides are TGTGCCAGCAGCCAAGATTTGAGTAATGAGCAGTTCTTC. Amino acid sequence: CASSQDLSNEQFF. The V call is TRBV14, the J call TRBJ2-1, with D uncertain. With 0 bases removed from V and 7 bases from J, the gap between germline ends came to 7 bases. Germline assignment: CDR1 SGHDN and CDR2 FVKESK. CDR3 length equals 13 residues.

This clonotype was seen ten or more times. J is TRBJ1-5 and V is TRBV3-1; no clear D gene. V shed 0 bases and J shed 4 bases, with 10 bases lying between them. CDR1 is LGHDT and CDR2 is YNNKEL in the germline V gene (reference sequence). This CDR3 has 15 residues. CDR3 coding DNA: TGTGCCAGCAGCCAAGATTTGGAGCAAAATCAGCCCCAGCATTTT. Protein sequence: CASSQDLEQNQPQHF.

The table lists this clonotype with many counts. V usage is TRBV29-1 and J usage is TRBJ1-5; TRBD1 agrees at 7 bases. Germline lookup yields CDR1 SQVTM and CDR2 ANQGSEA. The CDR3 contains 13 residues. J lost 7 bases, V lost 5 bases, and 8 bases had no gene match. DNA of the CDR3: TGCAGCGTTAGCGACAGGGAAGACCAGCCCCAGCATTTT. As protein: CSVSDREDQPQHF.

In this sample, this clonotype turned up many times. This chain connects TRBV9 to TRBJ2-3, with D possibly matching TRBD1 (6 bases). The CDR3 is made up of 17 amino acids. V was trimmed by 4 bases and J by 0 bases, leaving 18 bases between them. Germline V lookup: CDR1 SGDLS, CDR2 YYNGEE. As DNA, the CDR3 is TGTGCCAGCAGCCCCGGCCGGGACAACACCAGCACAGATACGCAGTATTTT. It yields the protein CASSPGRDNTSTDTQYF.

This clonotype was seen many times. The chain is built from TRBV20-1 and TRBJ1-1, with 10 nucleotides matching TRBD1. The CDR3 totals 14 residues. Losses at the gene ends were 6 bases for V and 4 bases for J; bases not matched to a gene: 8. The germline V gene encodes CDR1 DFQATT and CDR2 SNEGSKA (reference sequence). This CDR3 is CSATGTGDSTEAFF. CDR3 in DNA: TGCAGTGCCACCGGGACAGGGGACTCCACTGAAGCTTTCTTT.

This clonotype showed up just a few times. J is TRBJ1-6 and V is TRBV5-4; 7 bases line up with TRBD1. V gave up 6 bases and J gave up 9 bases; unmatched junction bases: 6. This CDR3 is 13 amino acids long. Per germline, CDR1 SGHNT and CDR2 YYREEE (reference sequence). CDR3 coding DNA: TGTGCCAGCATCGTACAGGGGAGTTCACCCCTCCACTTT. This sequence encodes CASIVQGSSPLHF.

This clonotype was seen many times. The rearrangement joins TRBV27 to TRBJ1-5; D might be TRBD1 (6 bases). The CDR3 contains 13 residues. Per the germline V gene, CDR1 is MNHEY and CDR2 is SMNVEV (reference sequence). Trimming removed 10 bases from V and 7 bases from J, with 17 bases in between. The CDR3 spells CATAGVGGQPQHF. CDR3 bases: TGTGCCACAGCCGGCGTGGGGGGCCAGCCCCAGCATTTT.

This clonotype was picked up a small number of times. The CDR3 reads CASSIYNEQFF. The CDR3 bases are TGTGCCAGCAGCATCTACAATGAGCAGTTCTTC. The V gene is TRBV12-3 or TRBV12-4, the J gene TRBJ2-1, with D uncertain. The CDR3 is made up of 11 amino acids. The V gene lost 6 bases and the J gene lost 3 bases, with 3 bases spanning the gap.

This clonotype was found many times. The J gene is TRBJ1-6, the V gene TRBV10-1; 8 bases are a match to TRBD1. CDR3 length: 14 amino acids. Losses at the gene ends were 6 bases for V and 6 bases for J; bases not matched to a gene: 4. CDR1 is WNHNN and CDR2 is SYGVQD in the germline V gene (reference sequence). As DNA, the CDR3 is TGCGCCAGCAGCCCAGGGGGCCTTAATTCACCCCTCCACTTT. Translation gives CASSPGGLNSPLHF.

This clonotype occurred a few times. The rearrangement links TRBV4-2 to TRBJ1-2; D ambiguous. The CDR3 runs 15 residues. V lost 0 bases to trimming and J lost 0 bases, with 8 bases between them. Germline loops: CDR1 LGHNA, CDR2 YNFKEQ. The CDR3 DNA follows: TGTGCCAGCAGCCAAGATCCCACAGCTAACTATGGCTACACCTTC. This codes for CASSQDPTANYGYTF.

This clonotype has a count of ten or more. V and J are TRBV12-3 or TRBV12-4 and TRBJ1-1; 7 bases match TRBD1. V lost 2 bases, J lost 5 bases, and 5 bases stayed unmatched. This CDR3 is 14 amino acids long. Here the CDR3 DNA reads TGTGCCAGCAGTTTAAAGGGGGCGGTGACTGAAGCTTTCTTT. Translation: CASSLKGAVTEAFF.

Details on this clonotype: This may be a read error: a much more frequent sequence differs by one nucleotide. The rearrangement links TRBV3-1 to TRBJ2-6, with TRBD1 identical over 8 bases. The CDR3 has 15 residues. Germline V gene lookup returns CDR1 LGHDT and CDR2 YNNKEL (reference sequence). CDR3 nucleotide sequence: TGTGCCACCGGACAGGGTGACTCTGGGGCCAGCGTCCTGACTTTC. It codes for CATGQGDSGASVLTF. Full variable domain (missing parts from reference TRBV3-1 and TRBJ2-6): DTAVSQTPKYLVTQMGNDKSIKCEQNLGHDTMYWYKQDSKKFLKIMFSYNNKELIINETVPNRFSPKSPDKAHLNLHINSLELGDSAVYFCATGQGDSGASVLTFGAGSRLTVL.

This clonotype was recorded a few times. This rearrangement joins TRBV24-1 to TRBJ2-1; D is uncertain. Trimming removed 1 base at V and 6 bases at J, with 9 bases between. From germline, CDR1 is KGHDR and CDR2 SFDVKD. CDR3 length: 14 amino acids. Here the CDR3 DNA reads TGTGCCACCAGTGATTTTTCAGAAATCAATGAGCAGTTCTTC. It encodes CATSDFSEINEQFF.

This clonotype was detected a few times. The chain uses TRBV3-1 and TRBJ2-3; D call uncertain. V lost 0 bases and J 4 bases, leaving 11 bases between the germline ends. The germline CDR1 and CDR2 sequences are LGHDT and YNNKEL (reference sequence). CDR3 size: 15 residues. The CDR3 DNA is TGTGCCAGCAGCCAAGAATTTGGTGTCGCAGATACGCAGTATTTT. This translates into CASSQEFGVADTQYF.